This T cell receptor beta chain was retrieved from a study of blood T cells in healthy people across ages. The CDR3 sequence is 19 residues long. Germline-derived CDR1 and CDR2 are SGHDN and FVKESK. V was pared by 3 bases and J by 5 bases, with 17 bases of the junction left unmatched. With regard to this clonotype: Its antigen remains unidentified.

Findings and limits, study-wide: Diversity was higher, and naive CD4+ cells more numerous, in long-lived donors than in aged donors.

A second roughly 6 to 12 cycle PCR used barcoded and J-beta primers. TCRdb re-called the 5' RACE reads with MiXCR, one entry per CDR3 protein. Among 1.5 million to 2 million distinct CDR3 sequences listed, approximately 50% were seen once. Isolated per sample were at least 6 million PBMCs. Source material: blood. This chain links TRBV14 with TRBJ2-4; 9 nucleotides agree with TRBD2. The sequence derives from a woman aged 40 to 55 in good health. As DNA, the CDR3 is TGTGCCAGCAGCCAGGGACTAGCAAGCATTCTATATTGGGAAAACATTCAGTACTTC. As protein: CASSQGLASILYWENIQYF.